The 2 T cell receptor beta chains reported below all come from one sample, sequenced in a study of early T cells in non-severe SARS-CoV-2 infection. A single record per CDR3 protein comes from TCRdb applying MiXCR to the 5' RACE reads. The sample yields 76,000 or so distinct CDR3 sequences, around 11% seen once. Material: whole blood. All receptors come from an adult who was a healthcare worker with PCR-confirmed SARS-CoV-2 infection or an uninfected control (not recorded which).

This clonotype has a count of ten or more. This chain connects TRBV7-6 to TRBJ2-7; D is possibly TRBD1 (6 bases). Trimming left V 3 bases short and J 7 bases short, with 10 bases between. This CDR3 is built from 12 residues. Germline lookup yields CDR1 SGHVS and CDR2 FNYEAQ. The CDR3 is CASSFSQGEQYF. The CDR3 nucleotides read TGTGCCAGCAGCTTCTCGCAGGGGGAGCAGTACTTC.

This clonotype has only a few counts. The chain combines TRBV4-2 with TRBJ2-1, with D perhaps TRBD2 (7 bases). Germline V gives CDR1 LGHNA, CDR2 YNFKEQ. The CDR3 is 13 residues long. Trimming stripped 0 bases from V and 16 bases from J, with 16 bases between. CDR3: CASSQDYGGLHFF. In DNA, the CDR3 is TGTGCCAGCAGCCAAGATTACGGGGGGCTGCACTTCTTC.